Listed below are T cell receptor beta chains from one sample, sequenced in a study of blood T cells in healthy people across ages. One entry per CDR3 protein, called by TCRdb with MiXCR from the 5' RACE reads. This table holds roughly 2 million distinct CDR3 sequences, around half found once. The source material was blood. The receptors were sampled from a woman between 40 and 55 years old in good health. Both conserved end residues are part of each CDR3. D genes are given only for firm matches.

V	D	CDR3
TRBV7-2	TRBD2	CASSLGGGSSETQYF
TRBV5-1	TRBD2	CASSPGWLAGDNEQFF
TRBV27	-	CASTHRETQYF
TRBV7-2	-	CASSLRTRGDEKLFF
TRBV4-3	TRBD1	CASSQRATGTGSYEQYF
TRBV20-1	-	CSARDVQGNGYTF
TRBV27	-	CASRSPGGGYGYTF
TRBV27	-	CASSYGHGNQPQHF
TRBV7-2	-	CASSLTFRGRSETQYF
TRBV10-3	-	CAISESGVGETQYF